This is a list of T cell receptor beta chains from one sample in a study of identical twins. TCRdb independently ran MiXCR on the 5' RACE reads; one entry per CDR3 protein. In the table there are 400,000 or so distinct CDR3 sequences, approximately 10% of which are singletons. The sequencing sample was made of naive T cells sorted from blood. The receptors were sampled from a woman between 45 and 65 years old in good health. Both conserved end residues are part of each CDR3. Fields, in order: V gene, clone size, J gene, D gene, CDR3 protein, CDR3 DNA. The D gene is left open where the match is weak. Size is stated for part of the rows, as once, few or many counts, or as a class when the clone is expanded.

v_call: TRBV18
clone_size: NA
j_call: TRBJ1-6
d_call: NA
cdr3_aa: CASSPLPYNSPLHF
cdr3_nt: TGTGCCAGCTCACCACTCCCTTATAATTCACCCCTCCACTTT

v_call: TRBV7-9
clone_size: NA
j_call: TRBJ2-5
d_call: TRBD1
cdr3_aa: CASSKTGVQETQYF
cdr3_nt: TGTGCCAGCAGCAAAACAGGGGTCCAAGAGACCCAGTACTTC

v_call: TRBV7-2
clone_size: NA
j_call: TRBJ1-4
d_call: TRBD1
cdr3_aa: CASSLARQGSNEKLFF
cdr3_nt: TGTGCCAGCAGCTTAGCCAGACAGGGATCTAATGAAAAACTGTTTTTT

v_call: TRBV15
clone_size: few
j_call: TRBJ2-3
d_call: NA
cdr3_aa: CATSRDGAGNTDTQYF
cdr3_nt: TGTGCCACCAGCAGAGATGGGGCCGGGAACACAGATACGCAGTATTTT

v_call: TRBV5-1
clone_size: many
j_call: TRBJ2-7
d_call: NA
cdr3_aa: CASSFRGGDEQYF
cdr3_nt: TGCGCCAGCAGCTTCCGTGGAGGGGACGAGCAGTACTTC

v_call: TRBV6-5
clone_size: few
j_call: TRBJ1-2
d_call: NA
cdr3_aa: CASSYSGREGGYTF
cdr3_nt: TGTGCCAGCAGTTACTCGGGGAGGGAGGGTGGCTACACCTTC

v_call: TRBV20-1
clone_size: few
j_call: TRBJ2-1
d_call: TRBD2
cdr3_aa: CSARSYRLAGGGGNNEQFF
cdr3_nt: TGCAGTGCTAGATCCTACCGACTAGCGGGAGGCGGCGGGAACAATGAGCAGTTCTTC

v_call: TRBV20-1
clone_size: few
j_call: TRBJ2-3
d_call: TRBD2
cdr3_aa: CSAPSGLAGGSTDTQYF
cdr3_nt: TGCAGTGCTCCCTCGGGACTAGCGGGAGGGTCCACAGATACGCAGTATTTT

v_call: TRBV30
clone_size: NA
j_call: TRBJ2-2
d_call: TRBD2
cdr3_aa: CACTTSSQLQTGELFF
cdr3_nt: TGTGCCTGTACGACTAGCAGCCAACTACAGACCGGGGAGCTGTTTTTT

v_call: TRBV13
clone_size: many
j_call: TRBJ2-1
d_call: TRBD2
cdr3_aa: CASSPEGLAGEGSYNEQFF
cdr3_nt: TGTGCCAGCAGCCCAGAGGGACTAGCGGGAGAAGGGTCCTACAATGAGCAGTTCTTC

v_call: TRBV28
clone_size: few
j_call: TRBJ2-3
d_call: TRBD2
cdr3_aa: CASSFRREGRDTQYF
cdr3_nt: TGTGCCAGCAGTTTTCGGCGGGAGGGCCGGGATACGCAGTATTTT

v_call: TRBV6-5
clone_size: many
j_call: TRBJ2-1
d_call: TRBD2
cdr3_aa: CASSYRLAGGIEQFF
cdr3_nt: TGTGCCAGCAGTTACCGACTAGCGGGAGGAATTGAGCAGTTCTTC

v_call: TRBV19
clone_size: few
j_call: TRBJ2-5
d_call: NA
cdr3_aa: CASRSTGRETQYF
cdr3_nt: TGTGCCAGTAGGAGTACGGGGAGGGAGACCCAGTACTTC

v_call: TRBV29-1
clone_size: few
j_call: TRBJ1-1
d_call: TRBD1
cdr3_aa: CSPRGPTGEAFF
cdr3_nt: TGCAGCCCCCGAGGGCCGACAGGGGAAGCTTTCTTT

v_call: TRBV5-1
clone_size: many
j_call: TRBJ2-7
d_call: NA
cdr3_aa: CASRSSSRLIDEQYF
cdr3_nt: TGCGCCAGCAGGTCATCGTCTCGATTAATTGACGAGCAGTACTTC

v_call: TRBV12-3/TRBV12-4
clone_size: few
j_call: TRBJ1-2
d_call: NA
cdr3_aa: CASEKGDYGYTF
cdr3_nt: TGTGCCAGCGAAAAGGGGGACTATGGCTACACCTTC